This T cell receptor beta chain was recorded in a study of brain T cells in children with intractable seizures. Overall study results and limits: Pre-surgery blood may have been undersampled, hiding some clones. Viral specificity was inferred only from CDR3 similarity; HCMV serostatus was unknown.

Time point here: blood from clinic visit 5 months post-surgery; TSC patient then seizure free. The sequenced cases were selected for having the highest brain T cell transcript signatures. Patients received at least one anti-epileptic drug before surgery. V shed 4 bases and J shed 7 bases, with 10 bases lying between them. This CDR3 spans 13 amino acids. Germline CDR1 and CDR2: SNHLY and FYNNEI. In regard to this clone: What it recognizes is unknown.

Using immunoSEQ multiplex PCR, the repertoire was profiled, and TCRdb retains in-frame clones only, with some absent. The table lists around 340,000 clones, over 90% of them singletons. The source is a boy in the first two years of life with tuberous sclerosis and intractable seizures. The source material was peripheral blood, sampled more than 4 months after surgery. J is TRBJ2-2 and V is TRBV2, with a possible D match to TRBD2 (6 bases). The CDR3 spells CASSGGEDGELFF. The CDR3, as DNA: TGTGCCAGCAGTGGGGGGGAGGACGGGGAGCTGTTTTTT.